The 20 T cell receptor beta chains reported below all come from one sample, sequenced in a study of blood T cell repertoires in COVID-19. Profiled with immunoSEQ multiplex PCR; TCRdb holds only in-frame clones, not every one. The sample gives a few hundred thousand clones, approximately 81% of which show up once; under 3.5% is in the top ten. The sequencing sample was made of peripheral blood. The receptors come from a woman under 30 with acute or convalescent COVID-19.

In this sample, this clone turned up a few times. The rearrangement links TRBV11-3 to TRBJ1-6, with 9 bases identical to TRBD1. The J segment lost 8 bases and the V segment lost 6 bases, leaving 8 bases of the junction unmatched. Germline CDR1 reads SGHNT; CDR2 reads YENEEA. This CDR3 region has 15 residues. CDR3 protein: CASSRGQGRDSPLHF. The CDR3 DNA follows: TGTGCCAGCAGTCGAGGACAGGGGAGGGATTCACCCCTCCACTTT.

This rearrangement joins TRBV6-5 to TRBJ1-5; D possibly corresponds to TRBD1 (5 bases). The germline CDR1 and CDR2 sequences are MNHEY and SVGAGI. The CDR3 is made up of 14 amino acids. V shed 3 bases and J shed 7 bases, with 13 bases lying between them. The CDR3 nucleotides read TGTGCCAGCAGTTATTCACAGGTAGGGCAGCCCCAGCATTTT. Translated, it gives CASSYSQVGQPQHF.

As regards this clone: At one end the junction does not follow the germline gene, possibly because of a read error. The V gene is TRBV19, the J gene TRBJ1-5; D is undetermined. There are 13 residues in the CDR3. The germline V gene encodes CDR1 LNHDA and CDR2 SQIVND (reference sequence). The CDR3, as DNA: TGTGCCAGTAGTATTTTTAGCAATCGGCCCCAGCATTTT. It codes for CASSIFSNRPQHF.

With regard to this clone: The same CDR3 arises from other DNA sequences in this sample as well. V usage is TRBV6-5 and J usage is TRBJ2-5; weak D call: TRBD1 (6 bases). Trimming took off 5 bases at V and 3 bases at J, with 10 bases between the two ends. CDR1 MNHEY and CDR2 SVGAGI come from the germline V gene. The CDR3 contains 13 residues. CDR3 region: CASSRTGKETQYF. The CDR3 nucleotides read TGTGCCAGCAGTCGCACAGGGAAAGAGACCCAGTACTTC.

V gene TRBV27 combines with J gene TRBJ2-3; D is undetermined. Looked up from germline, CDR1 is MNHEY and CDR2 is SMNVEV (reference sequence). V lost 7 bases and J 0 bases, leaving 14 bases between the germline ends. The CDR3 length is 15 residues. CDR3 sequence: CASTTWAESTDTQYF. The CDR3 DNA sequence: TGTGCCAGCACCACTTGGGCTGAAAGCACAGATACGCAGTATTTT.

CDR3 in amino acids: CASSERQGFNYNEQFF. CDR3 nucleotides: TGTGCCAGCAGCGAACGACAGGGGTTCAACTACAATGAGCAGTTCTTC. This chain links TRBV11-2 with TRBJ2-1, with 8 bases lining up with TRBD1. V shed 5 bases, J shed 3 bases, and the junction held 9 bases outside the gene matches. The CDR3 consists of 16 residues. Germline assignment: CDR1 SGHAT and CDR2 FQNNGV.

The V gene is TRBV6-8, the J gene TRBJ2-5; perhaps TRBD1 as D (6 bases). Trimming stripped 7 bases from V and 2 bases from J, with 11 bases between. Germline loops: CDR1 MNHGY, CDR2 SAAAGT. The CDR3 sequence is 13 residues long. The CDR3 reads CASIPTGQETQYF. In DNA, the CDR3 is TGTGCCAGCATTCCGACAGGACAAGAGACCCAGTACTTC.

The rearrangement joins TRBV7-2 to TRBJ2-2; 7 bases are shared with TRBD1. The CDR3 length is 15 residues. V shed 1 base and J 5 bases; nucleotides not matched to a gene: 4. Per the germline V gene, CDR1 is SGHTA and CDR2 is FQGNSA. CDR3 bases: TGTGCCAGCAGCTTAGTAGGGGGCGGTACCGGGGAGCTGTTTTTT. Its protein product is CASSLVGGGTGELFF.

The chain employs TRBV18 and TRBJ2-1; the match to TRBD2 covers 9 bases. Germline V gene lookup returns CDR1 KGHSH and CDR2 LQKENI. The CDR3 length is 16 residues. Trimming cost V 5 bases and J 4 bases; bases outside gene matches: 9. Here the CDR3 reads CASSASGTSLYNEQFF. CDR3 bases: TGTGCCAGCTCAGCCTCCGGGACTAGCCTATACAATGAGCAGTTCTTC.

CDR3 coding DNA: TGTGCCATCAGTGACGGACTAGCGGGGACCTACGAGCAGTACTTC. Its translation is CAISDGLAGTYEQYF. V usage is TRBV10-3 and J usage is TRBJ2-7; 12 bases are shared with TRBD2. CDR1 and CDR2 (germline): ENHRY, SYGVKD. This CDR3 spans 15 amino acids. Trimming at V came to 3 bases and at J to 2 bases, leaving 2 bases not matched to a gene.

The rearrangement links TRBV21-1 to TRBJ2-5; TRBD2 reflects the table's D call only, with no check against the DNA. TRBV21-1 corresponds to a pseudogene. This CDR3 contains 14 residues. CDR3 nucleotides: TGTGCCAGCAGCAAAAGGGGACTCCAAGAGACCCAGTACTTC. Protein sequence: CASSKRGLQETQYF.

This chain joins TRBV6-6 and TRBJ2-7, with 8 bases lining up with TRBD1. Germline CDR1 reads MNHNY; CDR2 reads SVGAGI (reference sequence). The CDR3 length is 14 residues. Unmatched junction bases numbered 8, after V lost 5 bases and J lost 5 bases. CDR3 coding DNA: TGTGCCAGCAGTCAAAGGACAGGGTCGGACGAGCAGTACTTC. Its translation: CASSQRTGSDEQYF.

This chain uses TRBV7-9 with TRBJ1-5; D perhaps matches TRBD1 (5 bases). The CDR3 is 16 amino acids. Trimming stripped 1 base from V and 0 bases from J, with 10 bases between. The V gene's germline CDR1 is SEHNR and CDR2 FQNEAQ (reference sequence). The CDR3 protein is CASSLGGGTSNQPQHF. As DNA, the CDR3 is TGTGCCAGCAGCTTAGGGGGCGGGACTAGCAATCAGCCCCAGCATTTT.

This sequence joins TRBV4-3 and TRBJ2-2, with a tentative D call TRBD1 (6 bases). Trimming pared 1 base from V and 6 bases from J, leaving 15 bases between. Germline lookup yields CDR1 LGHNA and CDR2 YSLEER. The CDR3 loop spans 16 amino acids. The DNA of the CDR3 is TGCGCCAGCAGCCAAGTGAGCAGGGGTAGTGCCGGGGAGCTGTTTTTT. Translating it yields CASSQVSRGSAGELFF.

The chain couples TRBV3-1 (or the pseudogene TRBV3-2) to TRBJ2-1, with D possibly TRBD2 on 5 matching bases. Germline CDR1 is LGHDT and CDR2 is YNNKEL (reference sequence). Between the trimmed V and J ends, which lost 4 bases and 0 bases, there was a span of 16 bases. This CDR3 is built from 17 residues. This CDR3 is CASSPPGLGLSYNEQFF. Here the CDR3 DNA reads TGTGCCAGCAGCCCCCCCGGACTGGGCCTCTCCTACAATGAGCAGTTCTTC.

CDR3 in DNA: TGTGCCAGTAGTATAGGCACAGGGCTTGCTGATACGCAGTATTTT. The encoded protein is CASSIGTGLADTQYF. V is TRBV19 and J is TRBJ2-3; the D gene is possibly TRBD1 (6 bases). The germline V and J ends were trimmed by 1 base and 6 bases, with 14 bases remaining between them. This CDR3 has 15 amino acids. The V gene's germline CDR1 is LNHDA and CDR2 SQIVND (reference sequence).

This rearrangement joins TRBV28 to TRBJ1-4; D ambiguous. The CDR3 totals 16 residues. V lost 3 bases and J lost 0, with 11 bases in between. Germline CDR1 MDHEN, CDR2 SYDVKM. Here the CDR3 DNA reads TGTGCCAGCAGTTTCCCGAGACTCCCAACTAATGAAAAACTGTTTTTT. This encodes CASSFPRLPTNEKLFF.

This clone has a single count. CDR3 region: CASSFQGRRDREWVYGYTF. The CDR3 bases are TGTGCCAGCAGTTTCCAGGGAAGACGGGACAGGGAATGGGTGTATGGCTACACCTTC. This sequence joins TRBV27 and TRBJ1-2; 9 bases match TRBD1. The CDR3 is made up of 19 amino acids. CDR1 is MNHEY and CDR2 is SMNVEV in the germline V gene (reference sequence). With V trimmed by 3 bases and J by 5 bases, 19 bases remained unmatched.

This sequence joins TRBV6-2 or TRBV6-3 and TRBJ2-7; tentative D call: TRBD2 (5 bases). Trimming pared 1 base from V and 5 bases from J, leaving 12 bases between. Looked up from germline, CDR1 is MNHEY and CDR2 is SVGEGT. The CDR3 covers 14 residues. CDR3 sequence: CASSYYGGSDEQYF. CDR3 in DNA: TGTGCCAGCAGTTACTATGGCGGGTCCGACGAGCAGTACTTC.

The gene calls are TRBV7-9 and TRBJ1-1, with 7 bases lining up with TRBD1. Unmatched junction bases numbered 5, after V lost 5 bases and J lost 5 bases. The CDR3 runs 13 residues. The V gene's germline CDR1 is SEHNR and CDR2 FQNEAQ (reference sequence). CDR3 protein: CASSPDRATEAFF. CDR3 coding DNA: TGTGCCAGCAGCCCCGACAGGGCGACTGAAGCTTTCTTT.